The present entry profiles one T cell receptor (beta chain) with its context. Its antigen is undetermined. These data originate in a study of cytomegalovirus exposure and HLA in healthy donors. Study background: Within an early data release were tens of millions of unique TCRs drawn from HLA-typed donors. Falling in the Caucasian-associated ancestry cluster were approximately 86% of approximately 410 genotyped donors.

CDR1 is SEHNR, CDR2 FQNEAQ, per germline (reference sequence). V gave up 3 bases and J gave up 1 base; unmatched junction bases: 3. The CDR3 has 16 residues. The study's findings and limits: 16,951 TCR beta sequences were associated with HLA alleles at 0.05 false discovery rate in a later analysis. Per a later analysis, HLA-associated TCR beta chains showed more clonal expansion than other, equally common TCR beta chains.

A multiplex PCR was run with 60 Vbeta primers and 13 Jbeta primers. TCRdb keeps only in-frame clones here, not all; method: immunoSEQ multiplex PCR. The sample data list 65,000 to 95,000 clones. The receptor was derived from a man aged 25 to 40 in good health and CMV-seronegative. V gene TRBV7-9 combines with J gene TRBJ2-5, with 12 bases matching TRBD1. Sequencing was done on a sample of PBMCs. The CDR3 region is CASSFPGQGAQETQYF. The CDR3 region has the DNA TGTGCCAGCAGCTTCCCGGGACAGGGGGCCCAAGAGACCCAGTACTTC.